This TCR beta chain was retrieved from a study of cytomegalovirus exposure and HLA in healthy donors. CDR3 length equals 14 residues. Germline assignment: CDR1 SGHRS and CDR2 YFSETQ. Between the trimmed V and J ends, which lost 3 bases and 0 bases, there was a span of 8 bases. This PCR relied on a set of 60 Vbeta primers and 13 Jbeta primers. Data came from immunoSEQ multiplex PCR; TCRdb stores just in-frame clones and leaves some out. Of some 100,000 clones in the sample, more than 80% are singletons; the top ten hold under 5%. The sequence was obtained from a man aged 30 to 39 in good health and CMV-seronegative. The specimen was PBMCs. The chain carries TRBV5-1 and TRBJ2-3, with D unclear. CDR3: CASSSSSSTDTQYF. The CDR3 nucleotides read TGCGCCAGCAGCTCGTCCTCTAGCACAGATACGCAGTATTTT.